This entry lists 27 T cell receptor beta chains sequenced from one sample in a study of molecular identifiers for immune sequencing clone quantification. MiXCR, run by TCRdb on the PCR reads, gives a single entry per CDR3 protein. The sample holds about 36,000 distinct CDR3 sequences, about a fifth seen once. Sequencing was done on a sample of naive CD8+ T cells from blood, with Jurkat cell RNA spiked in. Documented subset: FACS-sorted CD8+CD4-CCR7+CD45RA+ naive T cells. These receptors came from a human donor in good health. Some libraries in this study had Jurkat cell RNA spiked in.

This clonotype has ten or more counts. Here the CDR3 DNA reads TGCGCCAGCAGCTTGGTAGGCACGGGGACGTTTGAGGAGCAGTACTTC. The encoded protein is CASSLVGTGTFEEQYF. The chain employs TRBV5-1 and TRBJ2-7; the D call may be TRBD1 or TRBD2 (5 bases each). There are 16 residues in the CDR3. Germline V gene sequence: CDR1 SGHRS, CDR2 YFSETQ. The V end lost 0 bases, the J end lost 7 bases, and 20 bases lay between the germline ends.

This clonotype occurred a few times. V usage is TRBV24-1 and J usage is TRBJ2-7; TRBD1 agrees at 11 bases. Germline V gene data show CDR1 as KGHDR and CDR2 as SFDVKD. This CDR3 is 16 amino acids long. The trim removed 2 bases at V and 3 bases at J, leaving 5 bases unmatched. The CDR3, as DNA: TGTGCCACCAGTGATTCCCGGACAGGGGGCCTCTACGAGCAGTACTTC. It is translated as CATSDSRTGGLYEQYF.

This clonotype was seen at least ten times. This chain uses TRBV20-1 with TRBJ2-1; 13 nucleotides line up with TRBD2. CDR1 and CDR2 (germline): DFQATT, SNEGSKA (reference sequence). This CDR3 is 18 amino acids long. The trim removed 6 bases at V and 0 bases at J, leaving 11 bases unmatched. CDR3 loop: CSAPGLAGEGISYNEQFF. The DNA of the CDR3 is TGCAGTGCGCCCGGACTAGCGGGAGAAGGGATCTCCTACAATGAGCAGTTCTTC.

Only a few counts were recorded for this clonotype. The chain combines TRBV7-9 with TRBJ2-1; tentatively, D is TRBD1 (6 bases). CDR1 is SEHNR, CDR2 FQNEAQ, per germline (reference sequence). Between the trimmed V and J ends, which lost 5 bases and 10 bases, there was a span of 15 bases. This CDR3 has 13 amino acids. CDR3 in amino acids: CASSPPGRGEQFF. DNA of the CDR3: TGTGCCAGCAGCCCTCCGGGAAGGGGGGAGCAGTTCTTC.

The sample holds a few counts of this clonotype. This sequence joins TRBV9 and TRBJ2-1, with unresolved D. Looked up from germline, CDR1 is SGDLS and CDR2 is YYNGEE. Trimming took off 3 bases at V and 8 bases at J, with 9 bases between the two ends. The CDR3 contains 12 residues. As DNA, the CDR3 is TGTGCCAGCAGCGGACTTTTCTATGAGCAGTTCTTC. Protein: CASSGLFYEQFF.

This clonotype turned up a few times. Since a much larger clone is just one base distant, this may be a read error. V and J are TRBV7-3 and TRBJ2-2, with TRBD1 as a possible D gene (7 bases). The CDR3 is made up of 15 amino acids. Per germline, CDR1 SGHTA and CDR2 FQGTGA. The CDR3 sequence is CTSSAGQTLPGELFF. CDR3 in DNA: TGTACCAGCAGCGCGGGACAGACTCTACCCGGGGAGCTGTTTTTT.

This clonotype showed up many times. The chain uses TRBV4-2 and TRBJ2-5; 10 nucleotides align to TRBD1. The CDR3 is made up of 16 amino acids. Trimming took 1 base from V and 3 from J; bases not matched to a gene: 5. Germline assignment: CDR1 LGHNA and CDR2 YNFKEQ. In nucleotides, the CDR3 is TGTGCCAGCAGCCAAGGGGGGGGGACAGGGGAAGAGACCCAGTACTTC. This codes for CASSQGGGTGEETQYF.

This clonotype has at least ten counts. The rearrangement links TRBV7-9 to TRBJ1-3; D call uncertain. This CDR3 region has 17 residues. Germline CDR1 reads SEHNR; CDR2 reads FQNEAQ (reference sequence). Trimming cost V 7 bases and J 0 bases, with 19 bases left between them. In DNA, the CDR3 is TGTGCCAGCACCCGGGGAGCCGTTATGAGCTCTGGAAACACCATATATTTT. It codes for CASTRGAVMSSGNTIYF. Using reference TRBV7-9 and TRBJ1-3 for the parts outside the CDR3, the full variable domain is DTGVSQNPRHKITKRGQNVTFRCDPISEHNRLYWYRQTLGQGPEFLTYFQNEAQLEKSRLLSDRFSAERPKGSFSTLEIQRTEQGDSAMYLCASTRGAVMSSGNTIYFGEGSWLTVV.

Ten or more counts support this clonotype. This chain connects TRBV6-2 or TRBV6-3 to TRBJ2-7; possibly TRBD1 for D (5 bases). The CDR3 is 11 amino acids. Germline CDR1 reads MNHEY; CDR2 reads SVGEGT. V lost 8 bases, J lost 3 bases, and 8 bases lay in between. The CDR3 loop reads CASGDSYEQYF. CDR3 DNA sequence: TGTGCCAGCGGCGACAGCTACGAGCAGTACTTC.

This clonotype was observed at least ten times. The V call is TRBV27, the J call TRBJ2-7; the D gene is possibly TRBD1 (6 bases). The V end was cut by 5 bases, the J end by 3 bases, with 20 bases between. The CDR3 is 16 residues long. CDR1 and CDR2 from the germline V gene are MNHEY and SMNVEV (reference sequence). CDR3 loop: CASSLTGQMGFYEQYF. As DNA, the CDR3 is TGTGCCAGCAGTCTCACGGGACAAATGGGGTTCTACGAGCAGTACTTC.

This clonotype was observed a few times. The genes are TRBV27 and TRBJ1-5; a weak D match, TRBD1 (6 bases). The CDR3 contains 15 residues. V shed 1 base and J shed 1 base, with 8 bases lying between them. The germline gives CDR1 MNHEY, CDR2 SMNVEV (reference sequence). The CDR3 nucleotides are TGTGCCAGCAGTTTATTGGGACACAGCAATCAGCCCCAGCATTTT. Protein sequence: CASSLLGHSNQPQHF.

This clonotype is labeled medium-sized. The chain has TRBV15 and TRBJ1-5; D remains unclear. CDR1 LNHNV and CDR2 YYDKDF come from the germline V gene (reference sequence). CDR3 length equals 13 residues. Trimming shortened V by 4 bases and J by 5 bases, and 9 bases separated the two germline ends. In DNA, the CDR3 is TGTGCCACCAGCAAAAAAGGGTATCAGCCCCAGCATTTT. It encodes CATSKKGYQPQHF.

The sample holds a few counts of this clonotype. The chain joins TRBV13 to TRBJ2-7; D gene ambiguous. The germline gives CDR1 PRHDT, CDR2 FYEKMQ (reference sequence). Trimming removed 3 bases at V and 2 bases at J, with 11 bases between. This CDR3 comprises 14 residues. The CDR3, as DNA: TGTGCCAGCAGCTTTCGGACCGAAACCTACGAGCAGTACTTC. Its translation: CASSFRTETYEQYF.

This clonotype was seen many times. The V gene is TRBV7-9, the J gene TRBJ2-2; TRBD2 might be the D (5 bases). V was shortened by 4 bases and J by 2 bases, with 14 bases between the two germline ends. The germline gives CDR1 SEHNR, CDR2 FQNEAQ (reference sequence). The CDR3 extends over 16 amino acids. CDR3 in DNA: TGTGCCAGCAGCTCGACGGACTGGCCAAACACCGGGGAGCTGTTTTTT. Protein sequence: CASSSTDWPNTGELFF.

There are many counts of this clonotype. This chain uses TRBV19 with TRBJ1-5, with D unclear. The CDR3 loop spans 12 amino acids. Trimming left V 9 bases short and J 5 bases short, with 11 bases between. In germline, CDR1 is LNHDA, CDR2 SQIVND (reference sequence). CDR3 coding DNA: TGTGCCAGCAGTGAACTCGATCAGCCCCAGCATTTT. Translated, it gives CASSELDQPQHF.

This clonotype was counted ten times or more. V is TRBV20-1 and J is TRBJ1-5; no reliable D call. This CDR3 spans 12 amino acids. V was pared by 1 base and J by 9 bases, with 10 bases between. The germline CDR1 and CDR2 sequences are DFQATT and SNEGSKA (reference sequence). CDR3 residues: CSARAGSWPQHF. The CDR3 bases are TGCAGTGCTAGAGCCGGGTCGTGGCCCCAGCATTTT.

This clonotype was observed many times. V gene TRBV7-3 combines with J gene TRBJ2-1; 9 bases fit TRBD2. The CDR3 has 16 residues. Per germline, CDR1 SGHTA and CDR2 FQGTGA. V was pared by 5 bases and J by 9 bases, with 14 bases of the junction left unmatched. CDR3 nucleotides: TGTGCCAGCAGCGGGGGGGTAGCGGGAGTAGGTGTTGAGCAGTTCTTC. Encoded protein: CASSGGVAGVGVEQFF.

This clonotype was seen repeatedly, ten times or more. The chain couples TRBV15 to TRBJ2-3; D possibly corresponds to TRBD2 (5 bases). Per germline, CDR1 LNHNV and CDR2 YYDKDF (reference sequence). Trimming removed 0 bases from V and 4 bases from J, with 11 bases in between. The CDR3 consists of 15 residues. The CDR3 bases are TGTGCCACCAGCAGAGAGGCTCGGGGATCAGATACGCAGTATTTT. Amino acid sequence: CATSREARGSDTQYF.

This clonotype has at least ten counts. The V gene is TRBV20-1, the J gene TRBJ2-7, with 9 bases matching TRBD1. CDR3 length: 15 residues. Germline assignment: CDR1 DFQATT and CDR2 SNEGSKA (reference sequence). V lost 1 base and J lost 2; bases outside the gene matches: 6. CDR3 region: CSARVPGTGPYEQYF. As DNA, the CDR3 is TGCAGTGCTAGAGTCCCCGGGACAGGGCCCTACGAGCAGTACTTC.

This clonotype was picked up one time. A much larger clone lies one base from this, so it may be a read error. The V call is TRBV6-6, the J call TRBJ2-2; tentative D call: TRBD1 (7 bases). Germline CDR1 reads MNHNY; CDR2 reads SVGAGI (reference sequence). The CDR3 sequence is 17 residues long. The CDR3 spells CASSTHPDRSLTGGLFF. The DNA for the CDR3 is TGTGCCAGCAGTACACACCCGGACAGGTCCCTAACCGGGGGGCTGTTTTTT.

This clonotype was detected ten times or more. This chain uses TRBV5-6 with TRBJ2-2, with D tentatively TRBD2 (5 bases). V dropped 3 bases and J dropped 6 bases, with 6 bases sitting between them. The CDR3 consists of 12 residues. Germline CDR1 reads SGHDT; CDR2 reads YYEEEE. CDR3 sequence (DNA): TGTGCCAGCAGCTGGGGAGCCGGGGAGCTGTTTTTT. This codes for CASSWGAGELFF.

Regarding this clonotype: A read error may be the cause here, since a much bigger clone is one base away. This chain connects TRBV2 to TRBJ1-2; tentative D call: TRBD1 (5 bases). This CDR3 has 12 residues. CDR1 and CDR2 from the germline V gene are SNHLY and FYNNEI. CDR3 loop: CACSEGGVWCTF. The CDR3 bases are TGTGCCTGCAGTGAAGGAGGGGTTTGGTGCACCTTC. The full variable domain, rest sourced from reference TRBV2 and TRBJ1-2, is EPEVTQTPSHQVTQMGQEVILRCVPISNHLYFYWYRQILGQKVEFLVSFYNNEISEKSEIFDDQFSVERPDGSNFTLKIRSTKLEDSAMYFCACSEGGVWCTFGSGTRLTVV.

Note on this clonotype: This sequence may be a read error, since a much larger clone differs from it by one base. The J gene is TRBJ1-5, the V gene TRBV7-8, with no clear D. From germline, CDR1 is SGHVS and CDR2 FQNEAQ. V lost 5 bases and J lost 7, with 12 bases in between. This CDR3 contains 13 residues. The CDR3 DNA sequence: TGTGCCAGCAGCCCTCCGTCGGGGCAGCCCCAGCATTTT. Residues: CASSPPSGQPQHF. Combining the CDR3 with reference TRBV7-8 and TRBJ1-5 gives the whole variable domain GAGVSQSPRYKVAKRGQDVALRCDPISGHVSLFWYQQALGQGPEFLTYFQNEAQLDKSGLPSDRFFAERPEGSVSTLKIQRTQQEDSAVYLCASSPPSGQPQHFGDGTRLSIL.

J is TRBJ2-7 and V is TRBV5-6, with 7 bases aligning to TRBD2. V lost 2 bases and J lost 0; bases outside the gene matches: 2. In germline, CDR1 is SGHDT, CDR2 YYEEEE. The CDR3 runs 14 residues. The CDR3 sequence is CASSFGDYSYEQYF. The CDR3 nucleotides are TGTGCCAGCAGCTTTGGGGACTACTCCTACGAGCAGTACTTC.

The sample holds a few counts of this clonotype. The V gene is TRBV7-2, the J gene TRBJ2-3; the D is unclear. The CDR3 loop spans 12 amino acids. The germline CDR1 and CDR2 sequences are SGHTA and FQGNSA. V lost 4 bases to trimming and J lost 6 bases, with 8 bases between them. Here the CDR3 reads CASSYPHDTQYF. In DNA form, the CDR3 reads TGTGCCAGCAGCTATCCCCACGATACGCAGTATTTT.

This clonotype occurred many times. The DNA of the CDR3 is TGTGCCAGCAGTTACTCAGGGCTCTCCTATAATTCACCCCTCCACTTT. Encoded protein: CASSYSGLSYNSPLHF. The genes are TRBV6-6 and TRBJ1-6, with D unclear. In germline, CDR1 is MNHNY, CDR2 SVGAGI (reference sequence). The V gene lost 0 bases and the J gene lost 0 bases, with 6 bases spanning the gap. CDR3 length equals 16 residues.

Points on this clonotype: One base away lies a much larger clone, so this may be a sequencing read error. The V call is TRBV5-1, the J call TRBJ2-1, with D unclear. The CDR3 totals 12 residues. Per the germline V gene, CDR1 is SGHRS and CDR2 is YFSETQ. V lost 2 bases and J lost 8, with 8 bases in between. CDR3 in amino acids: CASSFEIHEQFF. The CDR3 DNA reads as TGCGCCAGCAGCTTCGAGATCCATGAGCAGTTCTTC.